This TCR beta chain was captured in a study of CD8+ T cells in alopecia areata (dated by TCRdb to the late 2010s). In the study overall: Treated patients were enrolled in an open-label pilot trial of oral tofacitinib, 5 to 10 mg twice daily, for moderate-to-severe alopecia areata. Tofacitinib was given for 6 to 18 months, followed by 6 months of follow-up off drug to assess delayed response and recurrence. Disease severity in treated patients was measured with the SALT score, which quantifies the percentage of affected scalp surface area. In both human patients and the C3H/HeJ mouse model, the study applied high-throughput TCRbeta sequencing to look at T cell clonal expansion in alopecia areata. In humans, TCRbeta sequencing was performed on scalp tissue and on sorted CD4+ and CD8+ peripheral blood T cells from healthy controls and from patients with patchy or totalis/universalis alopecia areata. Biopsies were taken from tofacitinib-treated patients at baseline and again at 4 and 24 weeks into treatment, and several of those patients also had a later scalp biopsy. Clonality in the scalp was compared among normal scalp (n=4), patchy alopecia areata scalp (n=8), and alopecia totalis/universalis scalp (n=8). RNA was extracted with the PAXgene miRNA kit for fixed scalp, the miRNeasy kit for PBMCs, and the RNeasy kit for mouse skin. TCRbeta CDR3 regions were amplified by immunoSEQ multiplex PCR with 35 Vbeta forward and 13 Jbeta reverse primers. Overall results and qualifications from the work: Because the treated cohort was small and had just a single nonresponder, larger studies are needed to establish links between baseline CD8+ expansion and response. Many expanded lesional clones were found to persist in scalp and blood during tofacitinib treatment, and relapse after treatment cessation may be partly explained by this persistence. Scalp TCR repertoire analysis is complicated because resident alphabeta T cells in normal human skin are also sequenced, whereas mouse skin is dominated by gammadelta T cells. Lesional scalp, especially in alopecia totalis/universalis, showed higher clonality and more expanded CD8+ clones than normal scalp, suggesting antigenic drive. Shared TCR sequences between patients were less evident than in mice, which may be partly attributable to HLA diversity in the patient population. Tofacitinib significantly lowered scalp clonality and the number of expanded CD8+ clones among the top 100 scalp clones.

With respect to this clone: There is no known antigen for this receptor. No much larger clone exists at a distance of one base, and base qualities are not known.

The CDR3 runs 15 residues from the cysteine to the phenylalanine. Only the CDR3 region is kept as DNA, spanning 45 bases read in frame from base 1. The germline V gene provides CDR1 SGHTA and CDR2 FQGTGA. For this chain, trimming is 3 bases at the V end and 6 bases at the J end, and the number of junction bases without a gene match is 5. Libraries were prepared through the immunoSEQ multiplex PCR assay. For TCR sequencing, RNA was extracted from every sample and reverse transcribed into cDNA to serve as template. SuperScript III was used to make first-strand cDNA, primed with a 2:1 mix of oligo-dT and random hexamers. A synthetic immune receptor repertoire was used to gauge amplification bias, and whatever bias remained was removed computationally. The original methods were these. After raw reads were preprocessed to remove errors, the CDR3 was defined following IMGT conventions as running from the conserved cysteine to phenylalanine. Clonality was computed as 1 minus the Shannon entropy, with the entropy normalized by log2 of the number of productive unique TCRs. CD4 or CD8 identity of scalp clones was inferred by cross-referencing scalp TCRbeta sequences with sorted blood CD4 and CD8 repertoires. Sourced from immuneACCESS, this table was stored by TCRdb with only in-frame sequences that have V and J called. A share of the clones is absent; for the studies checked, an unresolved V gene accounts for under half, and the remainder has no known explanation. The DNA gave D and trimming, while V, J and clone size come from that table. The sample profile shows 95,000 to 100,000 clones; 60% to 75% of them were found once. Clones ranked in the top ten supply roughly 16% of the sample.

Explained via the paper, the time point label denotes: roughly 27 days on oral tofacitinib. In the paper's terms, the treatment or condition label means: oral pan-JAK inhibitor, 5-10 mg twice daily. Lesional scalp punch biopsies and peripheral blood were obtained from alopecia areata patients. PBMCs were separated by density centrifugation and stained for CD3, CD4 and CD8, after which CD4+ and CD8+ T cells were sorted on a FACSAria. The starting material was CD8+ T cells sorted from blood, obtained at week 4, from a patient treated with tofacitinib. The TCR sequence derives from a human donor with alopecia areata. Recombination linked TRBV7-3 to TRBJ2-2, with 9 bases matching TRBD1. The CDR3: CASSLGQGIAGELFF. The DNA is TGTGCCAGCAGCTTGGGACAGGGAATAGCCGGGGAGCTGTTTTTT. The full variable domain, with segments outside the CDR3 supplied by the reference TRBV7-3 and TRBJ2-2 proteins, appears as GAGVSQTPSNKVTEKGKYVELRCDPISGHTALYWYRQSLGQGPEFLIYFQGTGAADDSGLPNDRFFAVRPEGSVSTLKIQRTERGDSAVYLCASSLGQGIAGELFFGEGSRLTVL.